This passage covers 14 T cell receptor beta chains from one sample sequenced in a study of blood T cell repertoires in COVID-19. Data came from immunoSEQ multiplex PCR; TCRdb stores just in-frame clones and leaves some out. The repertoire holds about 210,000 clones, with around 90% as singletons. The material sequenced was peripheral blood. These receptors came from a man aged 18 to 30 with active or convalescent COVID-19.

This clone has a single count. The chain recombines TRBV12-5 with TRBJ1-1, with 7 bases that match TRBD1. The CDR3 has 16 residues. Germline loops: CDR1 LGHNT, CDR2 FRNRAP. The trim removed 6 bases at V and 1 base at J, leaving 11 bases unmatched. The CDR3 DNA follows: TGTGCTAGTGGGCTAGGCCAGACAGGGCCGAACACTGAAGCTTTCTTT. It encodes CASGLGQTGPNTEAFF.

This sequence joins TRBV4-3 and TRBJ2-1, with 13 bases that match TRBD2. Germline-derived CDR1 and CDR2 are LGHNA and YSLEER. With 3 bases clipped from V and 10 bases from J, the junction kept 12 bases outside the gene matches. The CDR3 has 17 amino acids. CDR3 protein: CASSQELAGGPLAEQFF. CDR3 bases: TGCGCCAGCAGCCAGGAACTAGCGGGAGGGCCTTTAGCCGAGCAGTTCTTC.

This clone was counted once. The V gene is TRBV7-2, the J gene TRBJ2-1, with TRBD1 matching over 10 bases. Germline V lookup: CDR1 SGHTA, CDR2 FQGNSA. V was pared by 5 bases and J by 5 bases, with 9 bases of the junction left unmatched. The CDR3 length is 16 residues. CDR3 DNA: TGTGCCAGCAGCGTACAGACAGGGGGCGCTCACAATGAGCAGTTCTTC. Translated: CASSVQTGGAHNEQFF.

This chain connects TRBV4-1 to TRBJ2-7; 14 bases are a match to TRBD2. CDR1 and CDR2 from the germline V gene are MGHRA and YSYEKL. V lost 4 bases and J lost 7; bases outside the gene matches: 6. This CDR3 contains 15 residues. The CDR3: CASSLGTSGGLEQYF. In nucleotides, the CDR3 is TGCGCCAGCAGCCTGGGGACTAGCGGGGGCCTGGAGCAGTACTTC.

The chain is built from TRBV2 and TRBJ2-2; TRBD2 matches 11 bases. The V and J ends lost 2 bases and 5 bases, in that order; junction bases with no gene match: 1. This CDR3 is built from 15 residues. Germline V lookup: CDR1 SNHLY, CDR2 FYNNEI. DNA for the CDR3: TGTGCCAGCAGTGAACGACTAGCGGGAACCGGGGAGCTGTTTTTT. Translating it yields CASSERLAGTGELFF.

This rearrangement joins TRBV15 to TRBJ1-4; D possibly corresponds to TRBD1 (5 bases). This CDR3 region has 15 residues. CDR1 and CDR2 (germline): LNHNV, YYDKDF (reference sequence). Between the trimmed V and J ends, which lost 0 bases and 4 bases, there was a span of 9 bases. In nucleotides, the CDR3 is TGTGCCACCAGCAGAGATCGACAGCTTAATGAAAAACTGTTTTTT. This gives the protein CATSRDRQLNEKLFF.

The chain carries TRBV7-2 and TRBJ2-7; possible D gene TRBD1, 7 bases. CDR3 length equals 15 residues. CDR1 is SGHTA, CDR2 FQGNSA, per germline. With 1 base removed from V and 4 bases from J, the gap between germline ends came to 14 bases. The CDR3 is CASSLGSGGFYEQYF. CDR3 bases: TGTGCCAGCAGCTTAGGGTCAGGGGGGTTTTACGAGCAGTACTTC.

The chain employs TRBV5-1 and TRBJ2-4; TRBD1 agrees at 8 bases. This CDR3 spans 14 amino acids. Germline V gene data show CDR1 as SGHRS and CDR2 as YFSETQ. Trimming cost V 2 bases and J 8 bases; bases outside gene matches: 6. The CDR3 sequence: CASSFGDRLDIQYF. DNA of the CDR3: TGCGCCAGCAGCTTTGGGGACAGGTTGGACATTCAGTACTTC.

This chain uses TRBV28 with TRBJ2-1; a weak D match, TRBD1 (5 bases). The V end was cut by 4 bases, the J end by 0 bases, with 22 bases between. The CDR3 contains 19 residues. From germline, CDR1 is MDHEN and CDR2 SYDVKM. In nucleotides, the CDR3 is TGTGCCAGCAGTTCCCTAGTCGGACGAACAGGTTTCTCCTACAATGAGCAGTTCTTC. It yields the protein CASSSLVGRTGFSYNEQFF.

The V gene is TRBV12-5, the J gene TRBJ1-6; D is perhaps TRBD1 (5 bases). CDR1 is LGHNT, CDR2 FRNRAP, per germline. This CDR3 is built from 19 residues. V lost 1 base, J lost 8 bases, and 24 bases lay in between. The CDR3 here is CASGLAPKDILRTDSPLHF. DNA of the CDR3: TGTGCTAGTGGTTTGGCCCCGAAGGACATCCTGAGGACCGATTCACCCCTCCACTTT. Full variable domain (missing parts from reference TRBV12-5 and TRBJ1-6): DARVTQTPRHKVTEMGQEVTMRCQPILGHNTVFWYRQTMMQGLELLAYFRNRAPLDDSGMPKDRFSAEMPDATLATLKIQPSEPRDSAVYFCASGLAPKDILRTDSPLHFGNGTRLTVT.

This rearrangement joins TRBV5-1 to TRBJ1-1, with TRBD1 as a possible D gene (6 bases). CDR1 and CDR2 from the germline V gene are SGHRS and YFSETQ. The CDR3 is made up of 14 amino acids. V gave up 0 bases and J gave up 3 bases, with 9 bases separating them. As DNA, the CDR3 is TGCGCCAGCAGCTTGGCAGGGGCTGACACTGAAGCTTTCTTT. Translation gives CASSLAGADTEAFF.

This sequence joins TRBV14 and TRBJ1-1, with D possibly matching TRBD1 (5 bases). Trimming pared 4 bases from V and 5 bases from J, leaving 14 bases between. The CDR3 runs to 14 residues. The V gene's germline CDR1 is SGHDN and CDR2 FVKESK. This chain's CDR3 is CASSRGGGGTEAFF. CDR3 DNA sequence: TGTGCCAGCAGCCGGGGTGGGGGAGGAACTGAAGCTTTCTTT.

The chain uses TRBV5-1 and TRBJ2-7; TRBD2 matches 15 bases. CDR3 length: 17 amino acids. J lost 5 bases, V lost 5 bases, and 11 bases had no gene match. The germline CDR1 and CDR2 sequences are SGHRS and YFSETQ. The CDR3: CASRPGTSGRIPHEQYF. The DNA of the CDR3 is TGCGCCAGCAGACCCGGGACTAGCGGGAGGATCCCCCACGAGCAGTACTTC.

The chain combines TRBV7-2 with TRBJ1-2; maybe TRBD1 (5 bases). Germline CDR1 is SGHTA and CDR2 is FQGNSA. The CDR3 length is 15 residues. Trimming left V 1 base short and J 3 bases short, with 12 bases between. CDR3 sequence (DNA): TGTGCCAGCAGCTTAGTCACAGGACCCGACTATGGCTACACCTTC. Its protein product is CASSLVTGPDYGYTF.